This TCR beta chain was captured by sequencing in a study of cytomegalovirus exposure and HLA in healthy donors. The data were produced by immunoSEQ multiplex PCR, yet TCRdb's version contains in-frame clones alone and is incomplete. The sample yields under 150,000 clones, around 90% seen once. This clone came up a few times. Germline CDR1 WSHSY, CDR2 SAAADI. The V end was cut by 6 bases, the J end by 7 bases, with 13 bases between. The CDR3 runs to 12 residues. This TCR came from a woman aged 18-29 years in good health and CMV-seropositive. The chain joins TRBV10-2 to TRBJ2-7; tentative D call: TRBD1 (6 bases). Sequencing used PBMCs. The CDR3, as DNA: TGCGCCAGCAGGCCTGGGGGCGGGGAGCAGTACTTC. Its protein is CASRPGGGEQYF.